Sequencing of this T cell receptor beta chain was carried out in a study of T cells after yellow fever vaccination. Regarding the study as a whole: Some clonotypes, a small share, were shared between CD4 and CD8 compartments.

Comments on this clonotype: What it recognizes is unknown.

With 4 bases clipped from V and 7 bases from J, the junction kept 5 bases outside the gene matches. The germline CDR1 and CDR2 sequences are SGHTA and FQGNSA. The CDR3 loop spans 13 amino acids. TCRdb called the 5' RACE reads again in MiXCR, with one record for every CDR3 protein. The sample lists 500,000 to 650,000 distinct CDR3 sequences, around 12% occurring once. The source is a man aged 25-40 years who received the YFV17D yellow fever vaccine. The chain employs TRBV7-2 and TRBJ2-7, with TRBD2 matching over 9 bases. The material sequenced was PBMCs, taken on the day of the yellow fever booster vaccination. The CDR3: CASSYSGSWEQYF. The CDR3 region has the DNA TGTGCCAGCAGCTATAGCGGGAGCTGGGAGCAGTACTTC.